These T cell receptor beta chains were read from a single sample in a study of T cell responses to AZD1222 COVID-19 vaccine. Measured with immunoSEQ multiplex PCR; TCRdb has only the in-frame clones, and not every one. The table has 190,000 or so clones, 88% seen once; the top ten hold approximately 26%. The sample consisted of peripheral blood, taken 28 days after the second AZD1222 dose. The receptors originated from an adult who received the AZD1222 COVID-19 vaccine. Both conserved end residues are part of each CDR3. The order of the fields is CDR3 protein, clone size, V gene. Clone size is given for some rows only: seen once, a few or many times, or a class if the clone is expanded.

CDR3: CSVEDRASGVYNEQFF
size: -
V: TRBV29-1

CDR3: CASRPTGGNEKLFF
size: few
V: TRBV2

CDR3: CAWKQGALGNTIYF
size: -
V: TRBV30

CDR3: CASSFAYEQYF
size: once
V: TRBV7-8

CDR3: CASSSRLAGNTDTQYF
size: -
V: TRBV7-9

CDR3: CASSSNYEQYF
size: -
V: TRBV7-3

CDR3: CASSRSSGLSSYEQYF
size: -
V: TRBV9

CDR3: CASRGLDLYEQYF
size: -
V: TRBV27

CDR3: CASSNRGSGNTIYF
size: -
V: TRBV28

CDR3: CASSYSRTGSLQKAKNIQYF
size: -
V: TRBV6-2/TRBV6-3

CDR3: CASSQGALSGNTIYF
size: -
V: TRBV7-9

CDR3: CASRPGTGRGNTIYF
size: -
V: TRBV28

CDR3: CASARAGGSDTQYF
size: -
V: TRBV2

CDR3: CASSLAGFFLMNTEAFF
size: few
V: TRBV7-2

CDR3: CASSRQGDANEQFF
size: -
V: TRBV7-8

CDR3: CASSPRAGGGYNEQFF
size: -
V: TRBV5-5

CDR3: CASSPADTQYF
size: -
V: TRBV7-9

CDR3: CASSLSLSLGSGRGNTGELFF
size: -
V: TRBV7-6

CDR3: CASSPGTSDSYNEQFF
size: -
V: TRBV7-9

CDR3: CASSITVSGRSEQYF
size: once
V: TRBV19

CDR3: CATGRGATGNTIYF
size: -
V: TRBV28

CDR3: CASSPSGGRGREQYF
size: -
V: TRBV7-2

CDR3: CASSPPGGRAQPQHF
size: -
V: TRBV18

CDR3: CASRPGQTNEKLFF
size: once
V: TRBV7-8

CDR3: CASSPEPTGVRNIQYF
size: -
V: TRBV7-2

CDR3: CASSLGTVDEQFF
size: -
V: TRBV7-2

CDR3: CASSLVSGRTDGSYNEQFF
size: -
V: TRBV7-8

CDR3: CAIRGGGLGQPQHF
size: -
V: TRBV10-3